The rows below give T cell receptor beta chains drawn from one sample of a study of control samples from healthy donors and cancer patients. Sequencing used immunoSEQ multiplex PCR; TCRdb keeps in-frame clones, though not all of them. The table records 100,000 to 150,000 clones, more than 85% of them present only once. Sequenced material: PBMCs. The receptors were gathered from a man over 45 with head and neck cancer. Each CDR3 is given without its conserved first and last residue. Fields, in order: V gene, CDR3 protein.

TRBV28 | ASSSRDRGWYEQY
TRBV4-2 | ASSQDGEAGGAF
TRBV7-2 | ASSSVISGNTIY
TRBV3-1/TRBV3-2 | ASSRGQLNTEAF
TRBV30 | AWTEGHSYEQY
TRBV7-9 | ASSLMGGQTYEQY
TRBV7-7 | ASSLGGGPYNEQF
TRBV6-1 | ASSERGREYTDTQY
TRBV5-5 | ASSLFSGQGGTEAF
TRBV10-3 | AIRANPGQLANYGYT
TRBV18 | ASSPRQGEETQY
TRBV5-1 | ASKHEPGVNLGGYT
TRBV19 | ASSMGTGTEAF
TRBV10-3 | AISSNPLHRDTEAF
TRBV12-3/TRBV12-4 | ASSLTSNQPQH
TRBV5-1 | ASSLASVASTDTQY
TRBV14 | ASSPPGGQGPYEQY
TRBV7-6 | ASSLAGTGLYEQY
TRBV19 | ASSPGYGLTEAF
TRBV20-1 | SASPGTEESEQY
TRBV19 | ASTGGGTSGNQPQH
TRBV10-3 | AISERDRPQH
TRBV5-1 | ASSAGGANTEAF
TRBV5-1 | ASSLGTGYNQPQH
TRBV7-6 | ASSRQGSQMGTDTQY
TRBV24-1 | ATSDPRGRTGELF
TRBV3-1/TRBV3-2 | ASSRGAGGPSPQY
TRBV3-1/TRBV3-2 | ASSLQGTGSYNEQF
TRBV18 | ASSGQANSYEQY
TRBV9 | ASSGTGGGAN
TRBV7-9 | ASSLGDRAQETQY
TRBV5-4 | ASSLDRSSYEQY
TRBV6-2/TRBV6-3 | ASSYSGTRSMW
TRBV5-6 | ASSLWDRENYGYT
TRBV7-9 | ASSSTGYPYEQY
TRBV4-2 | ASSPAVRAVPIRYT
TRBV10-2 | ASRVSGTAGYGYT
TRBV5-4 | ASSLKTTSTDTQY
TRBV24-1 | ATSDPTASTDTQY
TRBV3-1/TRBV3-2 | ASSQDRLGLYT
TRBV11-1 | ASSLGGSREQF
TRBV2 | ASMTGDYGYT
TRBV7-9 | ASSPPGRGTYEQY
TRBV10-3 | AAQAENYGYT
TRBV12-5 | ASGDLAGGSNEQF